The 10 T cell receptor beta chains in this list originate from one sample, sequenced in a study of blood T cells in healthy people across ages. For the second PCR, which ran for about 7 to 11 cycles, a sample-barcoded 5' primer and a J-beta primer mix were used. Each CDR3 protein gets one entry after TCRdb re-called the 5' RACE reads with MiXCR. This table holds under 2,000,000 distinct CDR3 sequences, less than 50% found once. The sample taken for sequencing was blood. These receptors were obtained from a woman in her thirties or forties in good health.

V usage is TRBV4-3 and J usage is TRBJ1-2; no clear D. From germline, CDR1 is LGHNA and CDR2 YSLEER. The CDR3 extends over 15 amino acids. V gave up 0 bases and J gave up 5 bases, with 13 bases separating them. The CDR3 loop is CASSQDVTLRYGYTF. CDR3 DNA: TGCGCCAGCAGCCAAGATGTCACCCTTAGGTATGGCTACACCTTC.

The CDR3 nucleotides are TGTGCCAGCAGGGGGACACCTAAGCAGGAGACCCAGTACTTC. Its translation is CASRGTPKQETQYF. J is TRBJ2-5 and V is TRBV12-3 or TRBV12-4, with a weak D call TRBD1 (6 bases). The CDR3 is 14 residues long. V was shortened by 6 bases and J by 5 bases, with 16 bases between the two germline ends.

There are a few counts of this clonotype. The CDR3 sequence: CASSIGLAADTQYF. The CDR3, as DNA: TGTGCCAGCAGTATCGGACTAGCGGCAGATACGCAGTATTTT. V gene TRBV7-2 combines with J gene TRBJ2-3, with 10 bases that match TRBD2. The CDR3 loop spans 14 amino acids. Per germline, CDR1 SGHTA and CDR2 FQGNSA. With V trimmed by 6 bases and J by 4 bases, 4 bases remained unmatched.

This clonotype appeared a few times. The chain recombines TRBV5-6 with TRBJ2-7, with D perhaps TRBD1 (5 bases). The V end lost 4 bases, the J end lost 4 bases, and 12 bases lay between the germline ends. The CDR3 is 13 amino acids. The germline V gene has CDR1 SGHDT and CDR2 YYEEEE. The CDR3 DNA follows: TGTGCCAGCAGCGTGTCCAGGGAATACGAGCAGTACTTC. The encoded protein is CASSVSREYEQYF.

This chain uses TRBV12-3 or TRBV12-4 with TRBJ2-5; D is possibly TRBD1 (6 bases). The CDR3 sequence is 16 residues long. Trimming took 5 bases from V and 5 from J, leaving 21 bases between them. The CDR3: CASSARPQGRLETQYF. The DNA of the CDR3 is TGTGCCAGCAGTGCACGACCACAGGGTAGACTGGAGACCCAGTACTTC.

The chain employs TRBV7-2 and TRBJ2-5; 7 nucleotides match TRBD1. Germline V gene lookup returns CDR1 SGHTA and CDR2 FQGNSA. The CDR3 loop spans 15 amino acids. V lost 5 bases, J lost 5 bases, and 11 bases stayed unmatched. CDR3 sequence: CASSPDRDLWETQYF. CDR3 DNA sequence: TGTGCCAGCAGCCCCGACAGGGATCTCTGGGAGACCCAGTACTTC.

The sample holds a few counts of this clonotype. V gene TRBV27 combines with J gene TRBJ2-7; 11 positions match TRBD1. V trimming: 6 bases; J trimming: 3 bases; junction bases outside the gene matches: 7. From germline, CDR1 is MNHEY and CDR2 SMNVEV (reference sequence). The CDR3 runs 15 residues. CDR3 coding DNA: TGTGCCAGCAGGGCAAGGACAGGGGGCGTCTACGAGCAGTACTTC. Its translation is CASRARTGGVYEQYF.

This chain uses TRBV16 with TRBJ2-5; TRBD1 agrees at 8 bases. The end of the DNA fits TRBJ2-7 better, so the J call may be wrong. CDR1 and CDR2 (germline): KGHSY, FQNENV. The CDR3 extends over 16 amino acids. CDR3 nucleotide sequence: TGTGCCAGCAGTCCCACTTCCGGGACAGGAGTCTACGAGCAGTACTTC. It encodes CASSPTSGTGVYEQYF.

This chain connects TRBV12-3 or TRBV12-4 to TRBJ1-4, with D possibly being TRBD1 (6 bases). Trimming shortened V by 7 bases and J by 5 bases, and 17 bases separated the two germline ends. CDR3 length: 15 residues. In DNA form, the CDR3 reads TGTGCCAGCAAGGATGGGACACTGAGGAATGAAAAACTGTTTTTT. This sequence encodes CASKDGTLRNEKLFF.

This clonotype was detected only a few times. The V call is TRBV11-3, the J call TRBJ2-1, with D perhaps assigned TRBD1 or TRBD2 (5 bases each). The germline V gene encodes CDR1 SGHNT and CDR2 YENEEA. This CDR3 region has 18 residues. V was cut by 0 bases and J by 3 bases, with 18 bases left in between. Here the CDR3 DNA reads TGTGCCAGCAGCTTAGATCAGGACGGGGCAACTTACTACAATGAGCAGTTCTTC. It codes for CASSLDQDGATYYNEQFF.